A selection of T cell receptor beta chains follows, all from one sample in a study of OX40 agonist ivuxolimab in advanced cancers. Profiled with immunoSEQ multiplex PCR; TCRdb holds only in-frame clones, not every one. The table records roughly 41,000 clones, 82% of them present only once. The source material was CD4+ or CD8+ T cells sorted from blood, sampled in a trial of the OX40 agonist ivuxolimab. Receptors originate from an adult with an advanced solid tumor such as melanoma, head and neck, liver or kidney cancer. Both conserved end residues are part of each CDR3. Each record gives: clone size, J gene, D gene, V gene, CDR3 DNA, CDR3 protein. A D gene is named only where the DNA matches it firmly. Only part of the rows carry a size: once, few, many, or a class if the clone is expanded.

. | TRBJ1-2 | . | TRBV5-4 | TGTGCCAGCAGCTTGAAACAGGGCGTCTATGGCTACACCTTC | CASSLKQGVYGYTF
. | TRBJ1-6 | . | TRBV6-5 | TGTGCCAGCAGTTACTCGGTTCTGAGTAATTCACCCCTCCACTTT | CASSYSVLSNSPLHF
. | TRBJ2-5 | . | TRBV19 | TGTGCCAGTAGTATTGCAAGTCTAGCGGAGACCCAGTACTTC | CASSIASLAETQYF
few | TRBJ1-5 | . | TRBV5-6 | TGTGCCAGCACCAAGGGGGGCTGGAGCAATCAGCCCCAGCATTTT | CASTKGGWSNQPQHF
medium-sized | TRBJ1-6 | TRBD1 | TRBV6-1 | TGTGCCAGCAATCTCGGACAGGGTAATTCACCCCTCCACTTT | CASNLGQGNSPLHF
. | TRBJ1-2 | . | TRBV7-9 | TGTGCCAGCAGCCCACGAGGGGCCTATGGCTACACCTTC | CASSPRGAYGYTF
medium-sized | TRBJ2-2 | TRBD2 | TRBV4-2 | TGTGCCAGCAGCCAAGATAGCGGGGGGGCGAACACCGGGGAGCTGTTTTTT | CASSQDSGGANTGELFF
medium-sized | TRBJ1-1 | TRBD1 | TRBV19 | TGTGCCACCTCGAGACAGGGTCTCTCTTTGGCGGAAGCTTTCTTT | CATSRQGLSLAEAFF
once | TRBJ1-5 | TRBD1 | TRBV7-9 | TGTGCCAGCAGCACAGAAGACAGGGCTTGGCATTTT | CASSTEDRAWHF
. | TRBJ2-7 | TRBD1 | TRBV30 | TGTGCCTGGAGTGTAGGGACAGTAATTCCCGAGCAGTACTTC | CAWSVGTVIPEQYF
. | TRBJ2-3 | TRBD1 | TRBV7-3 | TGTGCCAGCAGCTTGGGGGAGACAGGGCGAAAGCAGTATTTT | CASSLGETGRKQYF
. | TRBJ2-7 | . | TRBV6-5 | TGTGCCAGCAGTCCCGCCGGGAATCACTACGAGCAGTACTTC | CASSPAGNHYEQYF
. | TRBJ1-1 | . | TRBV19 | TGTGCCAGTAGTATAAAGTCGGCAATCCCTGAAGCTTTCTTT | CASSIKSAIPEAFF
. | TRBJ2-7 | TRBD2 | TRBV7-2 | TGTGCCAGCAGCTTAGTTCGAGGGTTAGCGGGGTCCCGCTCCTACGAGCAGTACTTC | CASSLVRGLAGSRSYEQYF